This TCR beta chain was captured in a study of regulatory T cells in long-lasting Graves disease. This clonotype appeared many times. Libraries of TCR beta came from iRepertoire HTBI primers plus Arm-PCR of CDR3 regions. TCRdb itself ran the multiplex PCR reads through MiXCR, one entry per CDR3 protein. This sample has about 530,000 distinct CDR3 sequences, with 16% found just once. The time point: newly diagnosed GD, antithyroid drugs for less than 3 months. The authors made the TCR library using RNA they extracted from PBMCs. The sample was also linked to a second study, of T cells in Graves' hyperthyroidism and ophthalmopathy. As that report states: The definition of stable Graves' hyperthyroidism was no ophthalmopathy progression within 18 months. The HTBI primer set was used in a first-round RT-PCR of the TCR CDR3. Ophthalmopathy prediction by the model preceded onset by a median approximately 6.1 months.

Here the sequenced sample was peripheral blood mononuclear cells (PBMCs), taken at new diagnosis, from a patient treated with antithyroid drugs. This sequence originates from a woman between 40 and 65 years old with Graves disease.

Here the CDR3 reads CASSSNPSQAFF. CDR3 DNA: TGTGCCAGCAGTTCCAATCCGTCCCAAGCTTTCTTT. The V gene is TRBV28, the J gene TRBJ1-1; D unresolved. Germline V lookup: CDR1 MDHEN, CDR2 SYDVKM. CDR3 length: 12 residues. Trimming shortened V by 4 bases and J by 9 bases, and 12 bases separated the two germline ends. Together with reference TRBV28 and TRBJ1-1, the CDR3 gives the full variable domain: DVKVTQSSRYLVKRTGEKVFLECVQDMDHENMFWYRQDPGLGLRLIYFSYDVKMKEKGDIPEGYSVSREKKERFSLILESASTNQTSMYLCASSSNPSQAFFGQGTRLTVV.